This T cell receptor beta chain was sequenced in a study of OX40 agonist ivuxolimab in advanced cancers. The overall study: Patients assigned to dose escalation were diagnosed with hepatocellular carcinoma, melanoma, renal cell or head and neck cancer.

The germline V gene has CDR1 LGHNT and CDR2 FRNRAP. The CDR3 loop spans 17 amino acids. Unmatched junction bases numbered 8, after V lost 0 bases and J lost 6 bases. Points on this clone: Its target is not known.

The method was immunoSEQ multiplex PCR; TCRdb's version includes in-frame clones alone and lacks a portion of them. There are some 64,000 clones in the sample; approximately 91% occur only once, and around 25% lies in the top ten. Patients who had autoimmune disease history or got systemic immunosuppression were left out. Overall study results and limits: On average, a greater number of expanded clones characterised CD8+ T cells relative to CD4+.

The sequence came from an adult with an advanced solid tumor such as melanoma, head and neck, liver or kidney cancer. The V and J genes are TRBV12-5 and TRBJ2-2; 9 bases map to TRBD2. Sequenced material: CD4+ or CD8+ T cells sorted from blood, taken in a trial of the OX40 agonist ivuxolimab. The CDR3, as DNA: TGTGCTAGTGGTTTGGTCGGGCTAGCGGGAAAGGCCGGGGAGCTGTTTTTT. This codes for CASGLVGLAGKAGELFF.